Following are 3 T cell receptor beta chains from one sample sequenced in a study of blood T cell repertoires in COVID-19. Sequencing used immunoSEQ multiplex PCR; TCRdb keeps in-frame clones, though not all of them. The sample records some 130,000 clones, roughly four fifths being singletons. The sample comprised PBMCs or T cells enriched from blood (not recorded which). These receptors came from a young man who had recovered from COVID-19.

The chain has TRBV2 and TRBJ2-7; 10 bases map to TRBD2. V lost 4 bases to trimming and J lost 4 bases; unmatched junction nucleotides: 13. The CDR3 spans 17 residues. Germline V gene lookup returns CDR1 SNHLY and CDR2 FYNNEI. CDR3 residues: CASSVGFRLAGVYEQYF. The CDR3 DNA is TGTGCCAGCAGTGTGGGTTTTCGCCTAGCGGGAGTGTACGAGCAGTACTTC.

The V call is TRBV7-9, the J call TRBJ2-1; D remains unclear. Trimming took off 1 base at V and 0 bases at J, with 7 bases between the two ends. Germline CDR1 and CDR2: SEHNR and FQNEAQ (reference sequence). This CDR3 is 15 amino acids long. The CDR3 sequence: CASSLGVNSYNEQFF. CDR3 sequence (DNA): TGTGCCAGCAGCTTAGGAGTGAACTCCTACAATGAGCAGTTCTTC.

This sequence joins TRBV20-1 and TRBJ2-5; the D is unclear. Per germline, CDR1 DFQATT and CDR2 SNEGSKA (reference sequence). With 4 bases removed from V and 5 bases from J, the gap between germline ends came to 17 bases. The CDR3 spans 14 residues. This CDR3 is CSAIDPSGTETQYF. CDR3 DNA: TGCAGTGCTATTGACCCTTCAGGCACGGAGACCCAGTACTTC.